The entry below describes one TCR beta chain. Its antigen remains unidentified. These data belong to a study of cytomegalovirus exposure and HLA in healthy donors. Study-level results: Later on, an analysis tied roughly 17,000 TCR beta sequences to HLA alleles at 0.05 false discovery rate. In a later analysis, the majority of CMV-associated beta chains seemingly showed HLA restriction. The authors listed some 150 TCR beta chains as cytomegalovirus-associated.

PCR primers comprised 60 Vbeta and 13 Jbeta primers. Assay used: immunoSEQ multiplex PCR; TCRdb lists only in-frame clones, some missing. The table shows around 97,000 clones, with less than 9.5% occurring only once. CDR3 length equals 17 residues. Germline CDR1 reads LGHNT; CDR2 reads FRNRAP. With V trimmed by 3 bases and J by 2 bases, 12 bases remained unmatched. The TCR sequence derives from a man between 50 and 59 years old in good health and CMV-seropositive. V usage is TRBV12-5 and J usage is TRBJ2-7; 8 nucleotides line up with TRBD1. Sequenced input: PBMCs. The DNA of the CDR3 is TGTGCTAGTGGTTTCTCAAAACAGGGGGAAAGGGCCTACGAGCAGTACTTC. It codes for CASGFSKQGERAYEQYF.